This TCR beta chain is from a study of cytomegalovirus exposure and HLA in healthy donors. Study details: Earlier, some 200 million T cells were analyzed, and about 100 million unique TCR beta sequences were found among them.

Whole-study findings and limits: Analysis was carried out at a later point, and it linked a missense DCLRE1C variant to TCR beta V- and J-gene trimming.

V was trimmed by 0 bases and J by 8 bases, leaving 5 bases between them. This CDR3 contains 11 residues. The germline CDR1 and CDR2 sequences are SGHDT and YYEEEE. This clone was seen only a few times. What it binds is unknown. With 60 Vbeta and 13 Jbeta primers, the PCR was carried out. Sequenced by immunoSEQ multiplex PCR; TCRdb stores in-frame clones only, minus some. Among some 160,000 clones listed, around 75% were seen once. This sequence was found in a woman in her forties in good health and CMV-seronegative. The rearrangement joins TRBV5-6 to TRBJ1-1; no firm D call. Sequencing was carried out using PBMCs. The CDR3 spells CASSLGREAFF. The CDR3 DNA reads TGTGCCAGCAGCTTGGGGAGGGAAGCTTTCTTT.